A single sample is the source of the 4 T cell receptor beta chains below, sequenced in a study of CD8 T cells in Susac syndrome (dated by TCRdb to the late 2010s). Library creation used the immunoSEQ multiplex PCR assay. RNA was extracted using the RNeasy kit, and roughly 0.5 to 1 microgram was reverse transcribed with random hexamers. The raw public reads went through TCRdb reprocessing: fastp at Q25, MiXCR clone calling, in-frame beta chains kept. For every CDR3 protein sequence, its rows merge into one entry that carries the most common genes and DNA. A total of around 280,000 distinct CDR3 sequences appear in this sample, around 84% of them only once. The leading ten clones occupy about 0.11% of the sample. Sequencing was carried out using CD8+ T cells from PBMCs. These receptors came from a human donor with multiple sclerosis.

The CDR3 spells CASSGQGETGEQYF. CDR3 DNA: TGTGCCAGCAGCGGACAGGGGGAGACGGGAGAGCAGTACTTC. The J gene is TRBJ2-7, the V gene TRBV28, with 10 positions matching TRBD1. The germline V gene encodes CDR1 MDHEN and CDR2 SYDVKM. The ends lost 6 bases at V and 7 bases at J; junction bases unmatched: 9. The CDR3 length is 14 residues.

The chain combines TRBV14 with TRBJ2-7; a weak D match, TRBD2 (5 bases). This CDR3 comprises 13 residues. Trimming shortened V by 1 base and J by 6 bases, and 10 bases separated the two germline ends. Per germline, CDR1 SGHDN and CDR2 FVKESK. CDR3 region: CASSQVTRAEQYF. CDR3 coding DNA: TGTGCCAGCAGCCAAGTAACTAGAGCCGAGCAGTACTTC.

The gene calls are TRBV27 and TRBJ1-2; TRBD1 matches 7 bases. V shed 5 bases, J shed 11 bases, and the junction held 11 bases outside the gene matches. CDR1 is MNHEY, CDR2 SMNVEV, per germline (reference sequence). The CDR3 runs to 13 residues. CDR3 DNA sequence: TGTGCCAGCAGTCCCGGCGGGACAGTCCATTACACCTTC. It specifies CASSPGGTVHYTF.

The V and J genes are TRBV28 and TRBJ2-1, with unresolved D. V was trimmed by 7 bases and J by 2 bases, leaving 15 bases between them. Germline V gene lookup returns CDR1 MDHEN and CDR2 SYDVKM. CDR3 length equals 15 residues. CDR3 protein: CASTNQRVTYNEQFF. For the CDR3, the DNA is TGTGCCAGCACAAATCAGCGTGTTACCTACAATGAGCAGTTCTTC.